This T cell receptor beta chain came from a study of cytomegalovirus exposure and HLA in healthy donors. Study at large: Counted in an early data release were roughly 87 million unique TCRs from HLA-typed donors.

Remarks on this clone: Its antigen remains unidentified.

Findings of the study overall: Some highly shared sequence variants likely arose as a pipeline artifact. Later on, an analysis showed TCR association rates differing by HLA locus, with DRB1 the most and HLA-C the fewest.

The PCR was carried out with 60 Vbeta primers and 13 Jbeta primers. TCRdb's table, derived via immunoSEQ multiplex PCR, lists solely in-frame clones and lacks some. The profile shows 150,000 or so clones, 75% to 80% of them singletons. The specimen was PBMCs. The sequence was collected from a man between 40 and 49 years old in good health and CMV-seropositive.

This CDR3 is CASSPAGGPGGANVLTF. The CDR3 coding sequence is TGTGCCAGCAGCCCAGCGGGAGGGCCTGGTGGGGCCAACGTCCTGACTTTC. The J gene is TRBJ2-6, the V gene TRBV7-8; 10 bases map to TRBD2. This CDR3 contains 17 residues. J lost 3 bases, V lost 5 bases, and 7 bases had no gene match. Germline CDR1 SGHVS, CDR2 FQNEAQ.